The rows below give T cell receptor beta chains drawn from one sample of a study of T-cell memory formation after mild COVID-19. TCRdb recomputed calls from the 5' RACE reads with MiXCR, one row per CDR3 protein. There are about 560,000 distinct CDR3 sequences in the sample; roughly 17% occur only once, and about 7.5% lies in the top ten. Sequences were obtained from PBMCs or a T cell subset sorted from them (not recorded which). The receptors originated from an adult woman who had mild COVID-19 (a few samples of this study predate the infection). Cell type and time point are not known. Both conserved end residues are part of each CDR3. The D gene is left open where the match is weak. Some rows have no size entry. The others give once, few or many, or a class for an expanded clone.

TRBV20-1	-	TRBD2	TRBJ2-6	TGCAGTGCTAGAGTAGCGGGAGGGCCTGGGGCCAACGTCCTGACTTTC	CSARVAGGPGANVLTF
TRBV5-5	few	-	TRBJ2-5	TGTGCCAGCAGCTTGGCCCTTTCGCCGGGCCAAGAGACCCAGTACTTC	CASSLALSPGQETQYF
TRBV5-1	-	-	TRBJ2-1	TGCGCCAGCAGCTCCCGCTTCCCGGGGGATGAGCAGTTCTTC	CASSSRFPGDEQFF
TRBV9	few	-	TRBJ2-2	TGTGCCAGCAGCGTAGCTACTAGTCAGGCCGGGGAGCTGTTTTTT	CASSVATSQAGELFF
TRBV6-2/TRBV6-3	-	TRBD2	TRBJ2-7	TGTGCCAGCAGCCCCGGACTAGCGGGAGAGATCTCCTACGAGCAGTACTTC	CASSPGLAGEISYEQYF
TRBV7-9	-	-	TRBJ2-7	TGTGCCAGCAGCTTAGTAGTTGGGCAAGTACACGAGCAGTACTTC	CASSLVVGQVHEQYF
TRBV7-7	-	TRBD1	TRBJ1-1	TGTGCTAGCAGCGTTGTGGGACAGTCGGAGAGTTTGGTCACTGAAGCTTTCTTT	CASSVVGQSESLVTEAFF
TRBV2	few	-	TRBJ2-2	TGTGCCAGCAGAGGGGGGGACCTCACCGGGGAGCTGTTTTTT	CASRGGDLTGELFF
TRBV7-9	-	TRBD2	TRBJ2-2	TGTGCCAGCCGCAGCAGCGGGGGGGCCCCTGGAACCGGGGAGCTGTTTTTT	CASRSSGGAPGTGELFF
TRBV5-1	-	TRBD2	TRBJ2-6	TGCGCCAGCAGCTTGGGAGCGGGGCACTCTGGGGCCAACGTCCTGACTTTC	CASSLGAGHSGANVLTF
TRBV24-1	few	-	TRBJ2-3	TGTGCCACCAGTGATTTTGCGGGACAGTACACAGATACGCAGTATTTT	CATSDFAGQYTDTQYF
TRBV7-9	many	-	TRBJ2-5	TGTGCCAGCAGCTTCGGGCAGAAAGAGACCCAGTACTTC	CASSFGQKETQYF
TRBV12-3/TRBV12-4	-	-	TRBJ1-2	TGTGCCAGCAGTTCCCCTCCATCTCACTATGGCTACACCTTC	CASSSPPSHYGYTF
TRBV7-2	few	TRBD1	TRBJ2-6	TGTGCCAGCAGTTCCGGGACAGGGAGCTCTGGGGCCAACGTCCTGACTTTC	CASSSGTGSSGANVLTF
TRBV12-3/TRBV12-4	-	TRBD1	TRBJ1-2	TGTGCCAGCACCCCCAGACAGGGAGGAGACTCTGGCTACACCTTC	CASTPRQGGDSGYTF
TRBV27	many	TRBD2	TRBJ2-1	TGTGCCAGCAGTTTAGAGACTAGCGGGAGGGGAGAGCAGTTCTTC	CASSLETSGRGEQFF
TRBV7-3	-	-	TRBJ1-6	TGTGCCAGCAGCTTGAGACATAATTCACCCCTCCACTTT	CASSLRHNSPLHF
TRBV5-1	few	-	TRBJ1-1	TGCGCCAGCAGCTTCCGGACACAAAACACTGAAGCTTTCTTT	CASSFRTQNTEAFF
TRBV4-1	few	-	TRBJ2-3	TGCGCCAGCAGCAGGCCAGGGATGGCAGATACGCAGTATTTT	CASSRPGMADTQYF
TRBV6-5	few	-	TRBJ1-6	TGTGCCAGCAGTTACAATTCCGCCTTGTGGGATTCACCCCTCCACTTT	CASSYNSALWDSPLHF
TRBV19	-	TRBD1	TRBJ2-7	TGTGCCAGTAGTCCGCCGACAGGGCACGAGCAGTACTTC	CASSPPTGHEQYF
TRBV29-1	-	TRBD1	TRBJ2-7	TGCAGCGTTATCCGGGACAGGGGGCTCGAGCAGTACTTC	CSVIRDRGLEQYF
TRBV7-9	many	-	TRBJ1-5	TGTGCCAGCAGCCCGCTCAATCAGCCCCAGCATTTT	CASSPLNQPQHF
TRBV12-3/TRBV12-4	-	-	TRBJ2-5	TGTGCCAGCAGTTTAGGTGTCCAGGGACAAGAGACCCAGTACTTC	CASSLGVQGQETQYF
TRBV24-1	few	-	TRBJ2-3	TGTGCCACCAGTGATTTAGCCAGCGCGACCCGCACAGATACGCAGTATTTT	CATSDLASATRTDTQYF
TRBV4-2	-	-	TRBJ2-2	TGTGCCAGCAGCCAAGATGGAGCGGCGATCGGGGAGCTGTTTTTT	CASSQDGAAIGELFF
TRBV7-9	-	TRBD1	TRBJ2-6	TGTGCCAGCAGGGAAGGGACAGGGTTTTCTGGGGCCAACGTCCTGACTTTC	CASREGTGFSGANVLTF
TRBV7-9	many	-	TRBJ1-1	TGTGCCAGCAGCTGGACCGGGACGTCAACCGAAGCTTTCTTT	CASSWTGTSTEAFF
TRBV7-3	-	TRBD2	TRBJ2-2	TGTGCCAGCAGCTTATATGTCGCGGGGGGGCCGAACACCGGGGAGCTGTTTTTT	CASSLYVAGGPNTGELFF
TRBV24-1	-	TRBD2	TRBJ2-1	TGTGCCACCAGTGATTTGACTAGCGGGAGTATGAATGAGCAGTTCTTC	CATSDLTSGSMNEQFF
TRBV7-9	-	-	TRBJ2-7	TGTGCCAGCAGCTTACCAGGGTACTACGAGCAGTACTTC	CASSLPGYYEQYF